Each of the 4 T cell receptor beta chains below was sequenced from the same sample in a study of shared clonotypes between healthy human individuals. Clones were sequenced by immunoSEQ multiplex PCR, and TCRdb holds only the in-frame ones, with some missing. This table holds about 560,000 clones, around 77% found once. Input material: PBMCs. Source of these receptors: a woman in her thirties or forties in good health. Some clones in this sample may be carry-over from other donors' samples.

The gene calls are TRBV15 and TRBJ1-3; no clear D gene. This CDR3 contains 16 residues. Germline V CDR1 and CDR2: LNHNV, YYDKDF (reference sequence). The V and J ends lost 2 bases and 0 bases respectively, with 11 bases between them. The CDR3 DNA reads as TGTGCCACCAGCAGACACACGTCCAGCTCTGGAAACACCATATATTTT. It is translated as CATSRHTSSSGNTIYF.

Notes on this clone: Other DNA sequences within the sample encode an identical CDR3. V usage is TRBV5-1 and J usage is TRBJ1-2; 7 positions match TRBD1. Germline V lookup: CDR1 SGHRS, CDR2 YFSETQ. CDR3 length: 13 residues. The junction had 4 bases not matched to a gene; V was cut back by 0 bases and J by 8 bases. CDR3 amino acids: CASSLAQGGGYTF. CDR3 in DNA: TGCGCCAGCAGCTTGGCCCAGGGGGGAGGCTACACCTTC.

The chain employs TRBV30 and TRBJ2-1, with D unresolved. The CDR3 is 15 residues long. V lost 5 bases and J lost 1, with 15 bases in between. Germline CDR1 GTSNPN, CDR2 SVGIG (reference sequence). The DNA of the CDR3 is TGTGCCTGGGGGGTCGGCTTTAAGTCCTACAATGAGCAGTTCTTC. It yields the protein CAWGVGFKSYNEQFF.

This chain links TRBV19 with TRBJ2-3; 11 bases match TRBD1. The CDR3 length is 15 residues. V trimming: 7 bases; J trimming: 4 bases; junction bases outside the gene matches: 7. The germline CDR1 and CDR2 sequences are LNHDA and SQIVND (reference sequence). The CDR3, as DNA: TGTGCCAGTACCGGACAGGGGGCCTTACCAGATACGCAGTATTTT. This gives the protein CASTGQGALPDTQYF.